Shown below are 9 T cell receptor beta chains from a single sample sequenced in a study of T cell responses to AZD1222 COVID-19 vaccine. Clones were sequenced by immunoSEQ multiplex PCR, and TCRdb holds only the in-frame ones, with some missing. The data contain about 140,000 clones, around 89% of them singletons. The material was peripheral blood, obtained on day 0 of AZD1222 vaccination. The receptors come from an adult in good health.

The rearrangement uses TRBV7-2 and TRBJ2-3, with TRBD2 matching 8 bases. Germline V CDR1 and CDR2: SGHTA, FQGNSA. This CDR3 has 15 residues. V lost 5 bases and J lost 0; bases outside the gene matches: 4. Written as DNA, the CDR3 is TGTGCCAGCAGCCCTAGCGGGTACAGCACAGATACGCAGTATTTT. Translated: CASSPSGYSTDTQYF.

The rearrangement links TRBV7-2 to TRBJ1-2; D remains unclear. CDR3 size: 15 residues. V gave up 2 bases and J gave up 0 bases, with 10 bases separating them. The germline CDR1 and CDR2 sequences are SGHTA and FQGNSA. CDR3 nucleotide sequence: TGTGCCAGCAGCTTAACGGCGGGGACTAACTATGGCTACACCTTC. Amino acid sequence: CASSLTAGTNYGYTF. Supplemented by reference TRBV7-2 and TRBJ1-2, the full variable domain reads GAGVSQSPSNKVTEKGKDVELRCDPISGHTALYWYRQSLGQGLEFLIYFQGNSAPDKSGLPSDRFSAERTGGSVSTLTIQRTQQEDSAVYLCASSLTAGTNYGYTFGSGTRLTVV.

V and J are TRBV7-9 and TRBJ2-3, with D hard to call. Trimming pared 5 bases from V and 5 bases from J, leaving 11 bases between. The CDR3 has 13 residues. Germline V lookup: CDR1 SEHNR, CDR2 FQNEAQ (reference sequence). The CDR3 region is CASSPPLGDTQYF. The DNA of the CDR3 is TGTGCCAGCAGCCCCCCCCTGGGAGATACGCAGTATTTT.

This sequence joins TRBV27 and TRBJ1-2; maybe TRBD1 (5 bases). Trimming left V 1 base short and J 8 bases short, with 20 bases between. Germline V lookup: CDR1 MNHEY, CDR2 SMNVEV (reference sequence). CDR3 length equals 16 residues. The CDR3 DNA follows: TGTGCCAGCAGTTTATACCACGGGGCCAGAGGTGAGGGCTACACCTTC. Its protein product is CASSLYHGARGEGYTF.

The chain couples TRBV2 to TRBJ1-6; D ambiguous. Trimming shortened V by 8 bases and J by 5 bases, and 10 bases separated the two germline ends. Per the germline V gene, CDR1 is SNHLY and CDR2 is FYNNEI. The CDR3 contains 13 residues. The CDR3 DNA sequence: TGTGCCAGCTCCCCAGAAAATAATTCACCCCTCCACTTT. It is translated as CASSPENNSPLHF. Combining the CDR3 with reference TRBV2 and TRBJ1-6 gives the whole variable domain EPEVTQTPSHQVTQMGQEVILRCVPISNHLYFYWYRQILGQKVEFLVSFYNNEISEKSEIFDDQFSVERPDGSNFTLKIRSTKLEDSAMYFCASSPENNSPLHFGNGTRLTVT.

This clone was counted a single time. The genes are TRBV28 and TRBJ2-7, with no clear D. V lost 2 bases and J lost 7, with 9 bases in between. The V gene's germline CDR1 is MDHEN and CDR2 SYDVKM. This CDR3 region has 12 residues. The CDR3 region has the DNA TGTGCCAGCAGTTTACATGGGCGAGAGCAGTACTTC. It specifies CASSLHGREQYF. Full variable domain (missing parts from reference TRBV28 and TRBJ2-7): DVKVTQSSRYLVKRTGEKVFLECVQDMDHENMFWYRQDPGLGLRLIYFSYDVKMKEKGDIPEGYSVSREKKERFSLILESASTNQTSMYLCASSLHGREQYFGPGTRLTVT.

This clone was seen more than once but under ten times. The chain carries TRBV7-8 and TRBJ1-1, with D perhaps matching TRBD1 (6 bases). Trimming took 2 bases from V and 7 from J, leaving 11 bases between them. This CDR3 has 13 residues. From germline, CDR1 is SGHVS and CDR2 FQNEAQ. CDR3 sequence: CASSLTGRGEAFF. CDR3 nucleotide sequence: TGTGCCAGCAGCTTAACAGGCAGGGGTGAAGCTTTCTTT.

The J gene is TRBJ2-1, the V gene TRBV27; possibly TRBD2 for D (5 bases). The germline gives CDR1 MNHEY, CDR2 SMNVEV (reference sequence). The CDR3 extends over 15 amino acids. V was trimmed by 5 bases and J by 2 bases, leaving 13 bases between them. DNA of the CDR3: TGTGCCAGCAGTATCGGGGTCCGCCCCTACAATGAGCAGTTCTTC. Residues: CASSIGVRPYNEQFF.

This clone has only one observation. The CDR3 here is CASSQVYGGGAGELFF. The CDR3 DNA follows: TGTGCCAGCAGCCAAGTTTACGGGGGAGGGGCCGGGGAGCTGTTTTTT. The chain has TRBV3-1 (or the pseudogene TRBV3-2) and TRBJ2-2; 7 bases match TRBD2. V was pared by 1 base and J by 6 bases, with 8 bases of the junction left unmatched. This CDR3 contains 16 residues. CDR1 LGHDT and CDR2 YNNKEL come from the germline V gene (reference sequence).